The 10 T cell receptor beta chains below were found in one sample sequenced in a study of shared clonotypes between healthy human individuals. Profiled with immunoSEQ multiplex PCR; TCRdb holds only in-frame clones, not every one. This sample yields approximately 400,000 clones, of which roughly 96% are seen a single time; approximately 0.32% belongs to the top ten. The sequenced sample consisted of memory CD8+ T cells sorted from blood. Stated subset: CD45RO+ cells pooled with CCR7-negative TemRA cells. These receptors came from a man aged 25 to 40 in good health.

The chain is built from TRBV10-3 and TRBJ2-5, with a possible D match to TRBD2 (7 bases). CDR3 length: 15 amino acids. With 8 bases removed from V and 3 bases from J, the gap between germline ends came to 19 bases. Germline assignment: CDR1 ENHRY and CDR2 SYGVKD. As DNA, the CDR3 is TGTGCCATCGGAGTGGGGGGGCCGAAAAAAGAGACCCAGTACTTC. Its translation: CAIGVGGPKKETQYF.

The chain combines TRBV11-2 with TRBJ2-2, with D tentatively TRBD1 or TRBD2 (6 bases each). Germline CDR1 is SGHAT and CDR2 is FQNNGV. CDR3 length: 19 residues. V lost 0 bases to trimming and J lost 5 bases, with 22 bases between them. CDR3 in amino acids: CASSLEVGGGPQETGELFF. The CDR3 DNA sequence: TGTGCCAGCAGCTTAGAAGTCGGAGGGGGGCCCCAAGAGACCGGGGAGCTGTTTTTT.

This chain links TRBV10-2 with TRBJ2-4, with D possibly matching TRBD1 (5 bases). Germline V gene sequence: CDR1 WSHSY, CDR2 SAAADI. The CDR3 contains 12 residues. V gave up 7 bases and J gave up 6 bases, with 10 bases separating them. The CDR3 protein is CASTRQGNIQYF. The CDR3 bases are TGCGCCAGCACCCGCCAGGGAAACATTCAGTACTTC.

This clone was detected once. The gene calls are TRBV7-2 and TRBJ2-7, with D unresolved. The V gene's germline CDR1 is SGHTA and CDR2 FQGNSA. Between the trimmed V and J ends, which lost 1 base and 3 bases, there was a span of 10 bases. The CDR3 length is 14 residues. DNA of the CDR3: TGTGCCAGCAGCTTAGAAGTTTTGAACTACGAGCAGTACTTC. Translated, it gives CASSLEVLNYEQYF.

This clone was observed a single time. The chain links TRBV5-1 to TRBJ2-3, with 11 bases lining up with TRBD2. CDR1 SGHRS and CDR2 YFSETQ come from the germline V gene. Trimming removed 6 bases from V and 3 bases from J; junction bases left unmatched: 3. There are 14 residues in the CDR3. This CDR3 reads CASTSGRPTDTQYF. Written as DNA, the CDR3 is TGCGCCAGCACTAGCGGGAGGCCAACAGATACGCAGTATTTT.

This rearrangement joins TRBV5-4 to TRBJ2-3; 8 bases align to TRBD2. CDR3 length: 16 residues. The ends lost 5 bases at V and 3 bases at J; junction bases unmatched: 11. The germline V gene has CDR1 SGHNT and CDR2 YYREEE (reference sequence). The CDR3: CASSSKRESVTDTQYF. The CDR3 bases are TGTGCCAGCAGTTCCAAGCGGGAGTCGGTGACAGATACGCAGTATTTT.

In the case of this clone: Other DNA sequences within the sample encode an identical CDR3. The rearrangement uses TRBV29-1 and TRBJ2-3; maybe TRBD2 (5 bases). V lost 4 bases to trimming and J lost 0 bases, with 8 bases between them. Germline V gene sequence: CDR1 SQVTM, CDR2 ANQGSEA. This CDR3 has 13 residues. CDR3 nucleotides: TGCAGCGTTGCAGGCGGGAGCACAGATACGCAGTATTTT. This translates into CSVAGGSTDTQYF.

This chain connects TRBV7-8 to TRBJ2-3; possible D gene TRBD1, 7 bases. V was shortened by 2 bases and J by 0 bases, with 12 bases between the two germline ends. Germline CDR1 and CDR2: SGHVS and FQNEAQ. The length of the CDR3 is 16 residues. The CDR3, as DNA: TGTGCCAGCAGCTTAACCCCAGGGGGGAGCACAGATACGCAGTATTTT. Amino acid sequence: CASSLTPGGSTDTQYF.

The V gene is TRBV28, the J gene TRBJ1-4; a possible D gene is TRBD1 (6 bases). Germline assignment: CDR1 MDHEN and CDR2 SYDVKM. With 4 bases removed from V and 8 bases from J, the gap between germline ends came to 20 bases. The CDR3 is 16 residues long. CDR3 in amino acids: CASSWTSQGRKEKLFF. CDR3 nucleotides: TGTGCCAGCAGTTGGACCTCACAGGGTAGGAAGGAAAAACTGTTTTTT.

This clone was observed a single time. The chain combines TRBV7-9 with TRBJ1-2; tentative D call: TRBD1 (5 bases). With 0 bases removed from V and 6 bases from J, the gap between germline ends came to 11 bases. The germline CDR1 and CDR2 sequences are SEHNR and FQNEAQ (reference sequence). The CDR3 sequence is 14 residues long. The DNA of the CDR3 is TGTGCCAGCAGCTTAGCTTTAGCAGGGAATGGCTACACCTTC. Amino acid sequence: CASSLALAGNGYTF.